The 28 T cell receptor beta chains below come from one sample, sequenced in a study of T cell repertoires in cytomegalovirus infection. TCRdb reprocessed the reads via MiXCR and lists one record per CDR3 protein. The sample has about 740,000 distinct CDR3 sequences; 30% to 35% are singletons. No antigen is known for these receptors. The sample consisted of cultured PBMCs, taken from culture after CMV antigen stimulation. The receptors were gathered from a human donor in good health (CMV status not recorded). Some clones in this sample may be carry-over from other donors' samples.

V is TRBV7-4 and J is TRBJ2-5, with D uncertain. This CDR3 has 14 amino acids. CDR1 and CDR2 (germline): SGHVT, SQSDAQ. V was shortened by 4 bases and J by 3 bases, with 12 bases between the two germline ends. The CDR3 sequence: CASSSLEIEETQYF. As DNA, the CDR3 is TGTGCCAGCAGCTCGCTAGAAATAGAAGAGACCCAGTACTTC.

This clonotype was observed a few times. This sequence joins TRBV5-1 and TRBJ2-5, with 8 bases fitting TRBD2. Unmatched junction bases numbered 5, after V lost 5 bases and J lost 2 bases. The CDR3 consists of 14 residues. The germline gives CDR1 SGHRS, CDR2 YFSETQ. CDR3 nucleotide sequence: TGCGCCAGCAGAGCGGGGGCAATTCAAGAGACCCAGTACTTC. This sequence encodes CASRAGAIQETQYF.

This clonotype was observed a handful of times. The junction shows a germline mismatch at one end, possibly a read error. The gene calls are TRBV5-3 and TRBJ2-7, with 8 bases aligning to TRBD2. TRBV5-3 is flagged as an ORF with uncertain function. This CDR3 has 14 amino acids. For the CDR3, the DNA is TGTGCCAGCAGCTTGGGGGGACTAGTCTACGAGCAGTACTTC. Translated: CASSLGGLVYEQYF.

This chain uses TRBV7-2 with TRBJ1-1; D perhaps matches TRBD1 (6 bases). Trimming left V 5 bases short and J 2 bases short, with 15 bases between. Germline V gene data show CDR1 as SGHTA and CDR2 as FQGNSA. This CDR3 is 15 amino acids long. This CDR3 reads CASSLGTDSNTEAFF. The CDR3 DNA sequence: TGTGCCAGCAGCCTCGGGACGGACAGCAACACTGAAGCTTTCTTT.

V usage is TRBV20-1 and J usage is TRBJ1-1; no clear D. Trimming took off 1 base at V and 1 base at J, with 10 bases between the two ends. The CDR3 is 14 amino acids. Germline CDR1 DFQATT, CDR2 SNEGSKA (reference sequence). The CDR3 DNA is TGCAGTGCTAGAGCCTACACGGGGAACACTGAAGCTTTCTTT. Translation gives CSARAYTGNTEAFF.

This clonotype was counted a few times. The rearrangement uses TRBV6-5 and TRBJ2-1; D perhaps matches TRBD1 (6 bases). This CDR3 region has 14 residues. In germline, CDR1 is MNHEY, CDR2 SVGAGI. The V and J ends lost 6 bases and 0 bases respectively, with 9 bases between them. The CDR3 region has the DNA TGTGCCAGCAGGCCAGGGGACTCCTACAATGAGCAGTTCTTC. This codes for CASRPGDSYNEQFF.

As to this clonotype: A much larger clone sits a single nucleotide away, making a read error possible. V is TRBV7-2 and J is TRBJ1-5, with D possibly matching TRBD1 (5 bases). Between the trimmed V and J ends, which lost 3 bases and 1 base, there was a span of 10 bases. The CDR3 covers 15 residues. Germline V gene lookup returns CDR1 SGHTA and CDR2 FQGNSA. The CDR3, as DNA: TGTGCCAGCAGCTTCGCAGGGAAAAGCAATCAGCCCCAGCATTTT. Its translation: CASSFAGKSNQPQHF.

There are a few counts of this clonotype. V and J are TRBV2 and TRBJ1-5, with no clear D. Germline V gene data show CDR1 as SNHLY and CDR2 as FYNNEI. The CDR3 sequence is 14 residues long. The germline V and J ends were trimmed by 8 bases and 0 bases, with 11 bases remaining between them. The CDR3 protein is CASEPEYSNQPQHF. The CDR3 DNA is TGTGCCAGCGAGCCCGAGTATAGCAATCAGCCCCAGCATTTT. Filled out from reference TRBV2 and TRBJ1-5, the complete variable domain reads EPEVTQTPSHQVTQMGQEVILRCVPISNHLYFYWYRQILGQKVEFLVSFYNNEISEKSEIFDDQFSVERPDGSNFTLKIRSTKLEDSAMYFCASEPEYSNQPQHFGDGTRLSIL.

The chain couples TRBV18 to TRBJ2-1; D might be TRBD1 (6 bases). Per germline, CDR1 KGHSH and CDR2 LQKENI. Trimming stripped 3 bases from V and 8 bases from J, with 14 bases between. The CDR3 length is 14 residues. DNA of the CDR3: TGTGCCAGCTCACCCCTACGACAGGCAGATGAGCAGTTCTTC. Its protein product is CASSPLRQADEQFF.

This clonotype was seen only a few times. The V call is TRBV12-3 or TRBV12-4, the J call TRBJ1-1, with D uncertain. The CDR3 length is 11 residues. V was pared by 6 bases and J by 8 bases, with 10 bases between. CDR3: CASRTVAEAFF. The CDR3 region has the DNA TGTGCCAGCAGAACGGTCGCGGAAGCTTTCTTT.

The CDR3 sequence is CASSGRHSEQYF. The CDR3 DNA sequence: TGTGCCAGCAGCGGTCGGCATTCGGAGCAGTACTTC. This chain links TRBV7-2 with TRBJ2-7; D is undetermined. The CDR3 has 12 amino acids. The V and J ends lost 5 bases and 7 bases respectively, with 12 bases between them. Germline V lookup: CDR1 SGHTA, CDR2 FQGNSA.

The chain carries TRBV7-2 and TRBJ2-3, with 8 bases matching TRBD1. V shed 5 bases and J 0 bases; nucleotides not matched to a gene: 7. CDR3 length equals 16 residues. Germline V lookup: CDR1 SGHTA, CDR2 FQGNSA. CDR3 nucleotide sequence: TGTGCCAGCAGCATGGACAGGGTCCCTAGCACAGATACGCAGTATTTT. Amino acids: CASSMDRVPSTDTQYF.

V is TRBV28 and J is TRBJ2-1; no reliable D call. CDR1 and CDR2 (germline): MDHEN, SYDVKM. V lost 6 bases to trimming and J lost 0 bases, with 12 bases between them. The CDR3 has 15 residues. The CDR3 nucleotides read TGTGCCAGCAGCACCCCGAGTAGCTCCTACAATGAGCAGTTCTTC. The encoded protein is CASSTPSSSYNEQFF.

The chain is built from TRBV12-5 and TRBJ2-1; TRBD2 aligns across 8 bases. The V gene end was trimmed by 0 bases and the J gene end by 7 bases; junction bases not matched to a gene: 11. The germline CDR1 and CDR2 sequences are LGHNT and FRNRAP. The CDR3 has 17 amino acids. The CDR3, as DNA: TGTGCTAGTGGTTTGGTCCTCTCGCGGGAGGTAATGAATGAGCAGTTCTTC. Protein product: CASGLVLSREVMNEQFF.

J is TRBJ2-1 and V is TRBV6-6; the D gene could be TRBD1 or TRBD2 (5 bases each). Germline V lookup: CDR1 MNHNY, CDR2 SVGAGI (reference sequence). V was trimmed by 6 bases and J by 4 bases, leaving 13 bases between them. The CDR3 spans 14 residues. CDR3 in amino acids: CASRTGTLYNEQFF. The CDR3 nucleotides read TGTGCCAGCAGAACCGGGACCCTTTACAATGAGCAGTTCTTC.

There are many counts of this clonotype. V is TRBV6-2 or TRBV6-3 and J is TRBJ2-1; possibly TRBD1 or TRBD2 for D (6 bases each). This CDR3 is built from 15 residues. Germline values: CDR1 MNHEY, CDR2 SVGEGT. The ends were cut back, 2 bases at V and 6 bases at J, with 14 bases in the middle. The CDR3 DNA sequence: TGTGCCAGCAGTTACGGCCCCAGGGGAGGCAATGAGCAGTTCTTC. Protein product: CASSYGPRGGNEQFF.

The V call is TRBV29-1, the J call TRBJ2-5; D is tentatively TRBD1 or TRBD2 (6 bases each). The germline gives CDR1 SQVTM, CDR2 ANQGSEA. This CDR3 has 12 amino acids. The germline V and J ends were trimmed by 6 bases and 5 bases, with 13 bases remaining between them. CDR3 amino acids: CSVAYGGETQYF. The CDR3 DNA reads TGCAGCGTGGCCTACGGGGGCGAGACCCAGTACTTC.

The V and J genes are TRBV19 and TRBJ2-1; 7 bases are a match to TRBD1. This CDR3 spans 13 amino acids. Trimming at V came to 4 bases and at J to 8 bases, leaving 5 bases not matched to a gene. CDR1 is LNHDA and CDR2 is SQIVND in the germline V gene (reference sequence). The CDR3 protein is CASSKGQTDEQFF. The CDR3, as DNA: TGTGCCAGTAGTAAGGGACAGACGGATGAGCAGTTCTTC. Full variable domain (remainder filled in from reference TRBV19 and TRBJ2-1): DGGITQSPKYLFRKEGQNVTLSCEQNLNHDAMYWYRQDPGQGLRLIYYSQIVNDFQKGDIAEGYSVSREKKESFPLTVTSAQKNPTAFYLCASSKGQTDEQFFGPGTRLTVL.

This clonotype came up a few times. CDR3 loop: CASSSRSWDEQFF. CDR3 bases: TGTGCCAGCAGCTCCCGGTCTTGGGATGAGCAGTTCTTC. J is TRBJ2-1 and V is TRBV7-2; D not resolved. Per the germline V gene, CDR1 is SGHTA and CDR2 is FQGNSA. V shed 4 bases and J shed 8 bases, with 12 bases lying between them. The CDR3 has 13 residues.

The V call is TRBV7-6, the J call TRBJ2-2; D gene unclear. The germline CDR1 and CDR2 sequences are SGHVS and FNYEAQ. Trimming stripped 4 bases from V and 9 bases from J, with 9 bases between. The CDR3 loop spans 12 amino acids. The CDR3: CASSSTSRELFF. The DNA of the CDR3 is TGTGCCAGCAGCTCAACCAGCCGGGAGCTGTTTTTT.

The rearrangement uses TRBV20-1 and TRBJ2-7; 14 positions match TRBD2. J was trimmed by 5 bases and V by 1 base; bases with no gene match: 10. This CDR3 contains 17 residues. Germline V CDR1 and CDR2: DFQATT, SNEGSKA (reference sequence). CDR3: CSARGPLGLAGGNEQYF. The CDR3 DNA is TGCAGTGCTAGAGGGCCCCTCGGACTAGCGGGGGGTAACGAGCAGTACTTC.

This clonotype appeared a few times. This sequence joins TRBV20-1 and TRBJ1-5, with D unclear. Germline values: CDR1 DFQATT, CDR2 SNEGSKA (reference sequence). V lost 3 bases and J 0 bases, leaving 6 bases between the germline ends. There are 13 residues in the CDR3. CDR3 loop: CSARGFSNQPQHF. DNA of the CDR3: TGCAGTGCTAGGGGGTTTAGCAATCAGCCCCAGCATTTT.

There are a few counts of this clonotype. The chain has TRBV12-3 or TRBV12-4 and TRBJ1-6; 7 nucleotides align to TRBD1. CDR3 length equals 15 residues. The junction had 6 bases not matched to a gene; V was cut back by 7 bases and J by 3 bases. The CDR3 coding sequence is TGTGCCAGCACCCCTGACAGGGACTATAATTCACCCCTCCACTTT. Translation: CASTPDRDYNSPLHF.

The rearrangement uses TRBV10-3 and TRBJ2-5; 9 bases align to TRBD2. CDR1 ENHRY and CDR2 SYGVKD come from the germline V gene. This CDR3 has 16 residues. J lost 2 bases, V lost 11 bases, and 15 bases had no gene match. CDR3 nucleotides: TGTGCCGTGGGACTAGCTTCGAGCAGTCTTCAAGAGACCCAGTACTTC. Its translation: CAVGLASSSLQETQYF.

This clonotype was seen only a few times. The conserved closing phenylalanine or tryptophan is absent in this CDR3, likely reflecting a read error. It is unclear where the CDR3 begins or ends on the DNA, so no DNA is shown, and the CDR3 is as TCRdb lists it. The chain has TRBV5-1 and TRBJ2-1; the table's TRBD1 call for D was not verified on the DNA. The CDR3 spans 12 amino acids, including both terminal residues. The germline gives CDR1 SGHRS, CDR2 YFSETQ. CDR3: CASSCGTGGPAG.

This clonotype occurred a few times. This chain connects TRBV6-1 to TRBJ2-5; the match to TRBD2 covers 9 bases. Germline CDR1 reads MNHNS; CDR2 reads SASEGT. V shed 10 bases and J 5 bases; nucleotides not matched to a gene: 14. There are 15 residues in the CDR3. CDR3 in amino acids: CAIEPREGALETQYF. The CDR3 DNA is TGTGCCATCGAGCCGCGGGAGGGTGCATTGGAGACCCAGTACTTC.

This clonotype has just a few counts. The V and J genes are TRBV7-2 and TRBJ1-2; TRBD1 matches 8 bases. The junction had 13 bases not matched to a gene; V was cut back by 5 bases and J by 8 bases. The CDR3 spans 15 residues. Germline values: CDR1 SGHTA, CDR2 FQGNSA. The CDR3 sequence is CASSLDGQGTFGYTF. DNA of the CDR3: TGTGCCAGCAGCCTAGATGGACAGGGTACTTTCGGCTACACCTTC.

The genes are TRBV19 and TRBJ1-5; TRBD1 matches at 7 bases. The germline V gene encodes CDR1 LNHDA and CDR2 SQIVND (reference sequence). With 7 bases clipped from V and 7 bases from J, the junction kept 10 bases outside the gene matches. This CDR3 is built from 14 residues. This CDR3 reads CASNRDRAGQPQHF. Here the CDR3 DNA reads TGTGCCAGTAACAGAGACAGGGCGGGACAGCCCCAGCATTTT.